A selection of T cell receptor beta chains follows, all from one sample in a study of blood T cells in healthy people across ages. TCRdb ran MiXCR on the 5' RACE reads and lists one entry per CDR3 protein. The profile shows some 1.4 million distinct CDR3 sequences, about 40% of them singletons. Sample: blood. The receptors come from a woman aged 18-29 years in good health. Each CDR3 is given with its conserved first and last residue. A D gene is named only where the DNA matches it firmly. Size is stated for part of the rows, as once, few or many counts, or as a class when the clone is expanded.

size	V	J	D	CDR3	DNA
few	TRBV20-1	TRBJ2-1	NA	CSGMFDYNEQFF	TGCAGTGGGATGTTCGACTACAATGAGCAGTTCTTC
few	TRBV5-1	TRBJ1-4	TRBD1	CASSPRTGQEKLFF	TGCGCCAGCAGCCCGCGGACAGGTCAGGAAAAACTGTTTTTT
NA	TRBV20-1	TRBJ2-1	TRBD2	CSAGPLAGGRDEQFF	TGCAGTGCTGGACCACTAGCGGGAGGTCGGGATGAGCAGTTCTTC
NA	TRBV9	TRBJ2-5	TRBD2	CASSAGLAGGETQYF	TGTGCCAGCAGCGCCGGACTAGCGGGAGGGGAGACCCAGTACTTC
NA	TRBV20-1	TRBJ2-1	TRBD2	CSAFGTSGSLGETQFF	TGCAGTGCTTTTGGGACTAGCGGGAGTTTAGGAGAGACCCAGTTCTTC
few	TRBV5-6	TRBJ2-4	NA	CASSLEVFPDLAKNIQYF	TGTGCCAGCAGCTTGGAGGTCTTCCCGGACCTAGCCAAAAACATTCAGTACTTC
few	TRBV5-1	TRBJ2-5	TRBD2	CASSRVYSGGFRTGETQYF	TGCGCCAGCAGCCGTGTCTATAGCGGGGGGTTTCGGACGGGGGAGACCCAGTACTTC
NA	TRBV6-5	TRBJ2-7	NA	CASSASGHISYEQYF	TGTGCCAGCAGTGCCAGCGGGCACATCTCCTACGAGCAGTACTTC
few	TRBV6-1	TRBJ2-7	NA	CASSVHRIGKYEQYF	TGTGCCAGCAGTGTACACAGGATTGGAAAATACGAGCAGTACTTC
NA	TRBV7-6	TRBJ2-1	NA	CASKIYNEQFF	TGTGCCAGCAAGATCTACAATGAGCAGTTCTTC
once	TRBV5-1	TRBJ1-1	TRBD1	CASSLLSGAGGMNTEAFF	TGCGCCAGCAGCTTGCTAAGCGGGGCAGGGGGGATGAACACTGAAGCTTTCTTT
few	TRBV5-5	TRBJ1-1	NA	CASSFGRTSNTEAFF	TGTGCCAGCAGCTTCGGTAGGACTTCTAACACTGAAGCTTTCTTT
NA	TRBV27	TRBJ2-3	TRBD1	CASSFGTGFYTDTQYF	TGTGCCAGCAGTTTCGGGACAGGGTTTTACACAGATACGCAGTATTTT